This record looks at one T cell receptor (beta chain) sequence and its context. In nominal health when sampled, donors likely had unrecorded immune exposures nonetheless. Researchers ran the PCR with 60 Vbeta and 13 Jbeta primers. This table comes from immunoSEQ multiplex PCR, and its TCRdb copy is limited to in-frame clones, with some not included. The sample lists under 110,000 clones, approximately 71% occurring once. Per germline, CDR1 PRHDT and CDR2 FYEKMQ (reference sequence). CDR3 size: 15 residues. V gave up 2 bases and J gave up 4 bases; unmatched junction bases: 8. The data derive from a study of cytomegalovirus exposure and HLA in healthy donors.

The chain has TRBV13 and TRBJ2-7; 7 nucleotides match TRBD2. The source is a man in his forties in good health and CMV-seronegative. Sequenced sample: PBMCs. The CDR3 sequence: CASSLWGGTPYEQYF. Here the CDR3 DNA reads TGTGCCAGCAGCTTATGGGGGGGGACTCCGTACGAGCAGTACTTC.